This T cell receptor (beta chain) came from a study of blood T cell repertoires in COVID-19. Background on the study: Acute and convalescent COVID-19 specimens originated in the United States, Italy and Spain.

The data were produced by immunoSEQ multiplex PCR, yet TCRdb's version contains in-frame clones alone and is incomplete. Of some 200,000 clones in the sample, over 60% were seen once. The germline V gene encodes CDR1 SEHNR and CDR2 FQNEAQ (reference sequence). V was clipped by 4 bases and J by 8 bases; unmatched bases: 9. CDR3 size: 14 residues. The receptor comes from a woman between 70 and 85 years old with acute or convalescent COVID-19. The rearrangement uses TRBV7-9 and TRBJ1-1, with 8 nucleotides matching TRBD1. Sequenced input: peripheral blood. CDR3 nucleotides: TGTGCCAGCAGCTCCCAACGGGACAGGATAGAAGCTTTCTTT. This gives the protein CASSSQRDRIEAFF.